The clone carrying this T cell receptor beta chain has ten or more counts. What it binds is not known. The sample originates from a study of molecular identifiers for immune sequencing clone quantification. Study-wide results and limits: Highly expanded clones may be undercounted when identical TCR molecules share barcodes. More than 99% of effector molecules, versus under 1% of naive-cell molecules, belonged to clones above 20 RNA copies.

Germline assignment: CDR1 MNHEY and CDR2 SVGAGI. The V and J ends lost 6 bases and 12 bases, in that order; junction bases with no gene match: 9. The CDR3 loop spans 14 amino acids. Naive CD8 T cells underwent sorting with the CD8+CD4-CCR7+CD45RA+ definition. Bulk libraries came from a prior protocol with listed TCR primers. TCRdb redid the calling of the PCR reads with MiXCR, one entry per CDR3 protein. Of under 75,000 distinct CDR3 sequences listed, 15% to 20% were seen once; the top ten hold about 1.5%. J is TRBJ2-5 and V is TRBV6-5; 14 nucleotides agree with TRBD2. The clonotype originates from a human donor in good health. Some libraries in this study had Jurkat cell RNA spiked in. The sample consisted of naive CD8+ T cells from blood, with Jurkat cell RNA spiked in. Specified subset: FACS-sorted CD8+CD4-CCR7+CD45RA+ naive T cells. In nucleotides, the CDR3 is TGTGCCAGCAGCTCCGGACTAGCGGGAGGTTTTAAGTACTTC. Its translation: CASSSGLAGGFKYF.